Given below is one T cell receptor (beta chain) in context. No antigen is known for it. This sample was taken from a study of a mutant IDH1 vaccine in newly diagnosed glioma. Looking at the study overall: Treated patients, averaging roughly 40 years, were roughly 62% male and about 38% female. The therapy given earlier, which was standard therapy, consisted of radiotherapy, temozolomide, or both, and most of the patients received both.

Sequencing used immunoSEQ multiplex PCR; TCRdb keeps in-frame clones, though not all of them. The data hold 75,000 to 100,000 clones, with over 75% observed a single time. Points from the study as a whole: Among all patients, vaccine-induced immune responses occurred in roughly 93%.

The time point is: baseline, week 1 (first vaccination visit). The treatment was: pre-vaccination baseline after standard-of-care therapy. This CDR3 spans 18 amino acids. The trim removed 3 bases at V and 4 bases at J, leaving 12 bases unmatched. Germline CDR1 reads SNHLY; CDR2 reads FYNNEI. Sample: PBMCs, taken from a glioma patient treated with radiotherapy, temozolomide or both. The chain couples TRBV2 to TRBJ2-5; 12 bases are a match to TRBD1. The clonotype comes from a middle-aged man with glioma. Some clones in this sample may be carry-over from other donors' samples. CDR3 region: CASSDGGQGARVGETQYF. Written as DNA, the CDR3 is TGTGCCAGCAGTGATGGGGGACAGGGGGCGCGAGTAGGAGAGACCCAGTACTTC.